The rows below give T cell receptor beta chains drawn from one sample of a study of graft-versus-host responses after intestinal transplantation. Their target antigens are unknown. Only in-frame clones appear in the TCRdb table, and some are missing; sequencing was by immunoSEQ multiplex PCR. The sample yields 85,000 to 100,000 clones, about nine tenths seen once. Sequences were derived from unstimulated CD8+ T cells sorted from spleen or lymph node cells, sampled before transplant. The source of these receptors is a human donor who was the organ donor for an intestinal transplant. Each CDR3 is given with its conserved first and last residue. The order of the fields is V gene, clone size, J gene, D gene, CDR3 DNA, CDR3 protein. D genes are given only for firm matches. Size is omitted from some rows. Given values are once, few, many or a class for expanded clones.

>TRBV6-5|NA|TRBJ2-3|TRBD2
TGTGCCAGCAGTTACGATGGGAGGGGCACAGATACGCAGTATTTT
CASSYDGRGTDTQYF
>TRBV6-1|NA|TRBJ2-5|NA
TGTGCCAGCAGTGACAGCACTATGGACAAACAAGAGACCCAGTACTTC
CASSDSTMDKQETQYF
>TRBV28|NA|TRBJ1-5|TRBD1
TGTGCCAGCAGTTTATCGGGACAGGGAGGGAGTTATCAGCCCCAGCATTTT
CASSLSGQGGSYQPQHF
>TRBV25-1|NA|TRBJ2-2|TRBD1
TGTGCCAGCAGTGAACCAAGGACAGGGTTCGGACCCGGGGAGCTGTTTTTT
CASSEPRTGFGPGELFF
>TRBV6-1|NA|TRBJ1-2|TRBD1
TGTGCCAGCACGTCCAGGGGGATTGTTGGCTACACCTTC
CASTSRGIVGYTF
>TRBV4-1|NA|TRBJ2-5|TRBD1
TGCGCCAGCAGCCAAGTTAGGGATTTGGACAGGCCGGATCAAGAGACCCAGTACTTC
CASSQVRDLDRPDQETQYF
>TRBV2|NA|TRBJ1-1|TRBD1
TGTGCCGGCTCTTTAGGGGGCAGTAGGACTGAAGCTTTCTTT
CAGSLGGSRTEAFF
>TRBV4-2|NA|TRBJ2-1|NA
TGTGCCAGCAGCCAAAATTTCGGGTTAAATGAGCAGTTCTTC
CASSQNFGLNEQFF
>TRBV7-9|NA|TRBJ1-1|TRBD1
TGTGCCAGCAGCTTAGTCGGACAGGGGTTCACTGAAGCTTTCTTT
CASSLVGQGFTEAFF
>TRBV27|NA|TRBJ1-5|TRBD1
TGTGCCAGCAGTTTAGTGTCAGGGGGGAATCAGCCCCAGCATTTT
CASSLVSGGNQPQHF
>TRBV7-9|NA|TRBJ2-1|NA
TGTGCCAGCAGCTCCGAAGGAGTTGAGCAGTTCTTC
CASSSEGVEQFF
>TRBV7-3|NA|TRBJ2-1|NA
TGTGCCAGCAGCATAGCGGAAACCTCCTACAATGAGCAGTTCTTC
CASSIAETSYNEQFF
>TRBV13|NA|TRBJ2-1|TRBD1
TGTGCCAGCAGCTTAGGAGGACAGGGGCGCTACAATGAGCAGTTCTTC
CASSLGGQGRYNEQFF
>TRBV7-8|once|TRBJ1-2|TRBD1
TGTGCCAGCAGCTTAGGGGGATTAGGGGGCAATGGCTACACCTTC
CASSLGGLGGNGYTF
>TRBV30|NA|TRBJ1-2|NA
TGTGCCTGGAGTAACAGGACTAAATATGGCTACACCTTC
CAWSNRTKYGYTF
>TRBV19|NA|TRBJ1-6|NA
TGTGCCAGTGGGTGGGGGACAAAGTATTCACCCCTCCACTTT
CASGWGTKYSPLHF
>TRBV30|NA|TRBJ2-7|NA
TGTGCCTGGAGTGTAGGGGGATCCTACGAGCAGTACTTC
CAWSVGGSYEQYF
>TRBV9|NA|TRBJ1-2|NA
TGTGCCAGCAGCGAGACAAATCTCTATGGCTACACCTTC
CASSETNLYGYTF
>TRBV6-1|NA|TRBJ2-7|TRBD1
TGTGCCAGCAGTGAAAACTTTTTAGGGACAGGGGGCCCCTACGAGCAGTACTTC
CASSENFLGTGGPYEQYF
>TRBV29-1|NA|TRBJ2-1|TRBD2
TGCAGCGTCATACTAGCGGGAGCTCTACACAATGAGCAGTTCTTC
CSVILAGALHNEQFF
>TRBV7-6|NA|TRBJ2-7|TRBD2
TGTGCCAGCAGCTTAGAGGGGGGACTGGCGGGGGGATACGAGCAGTACTTC
CASSLEGGLAGGYEQYF
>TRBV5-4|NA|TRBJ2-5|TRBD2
TGTGCCAGCAGCTCGGTCCGGGACTACATAAAAGAAGAGACCCAGTACTTC
CASSSVRDYIKEETQYF
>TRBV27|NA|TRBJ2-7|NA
TGTGCCAGCAGGCGAAGGGGCTATACCCTCTACGAGCAGTACTTC
CASRRRGYTLYEQYF
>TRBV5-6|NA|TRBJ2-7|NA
TGTGCCAGCAGCTTCAAAACAGCCGGTACTCACGAGCAGTACTTC
CASSFKTAGTHEQYF
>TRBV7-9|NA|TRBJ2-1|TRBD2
TGTGCCAGCAGCCCGCCCCCCGGGACTAGCGGGAGGGTGGGGCAGTTCTTC
CASSPPPGTSGRVGQFF
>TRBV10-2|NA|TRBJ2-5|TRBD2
TGCGCCAGCAGTGAGCCCCGGACTAGCGGAAAAGAGACCCAGTACTTC
CASSEPRTSGKETQYF
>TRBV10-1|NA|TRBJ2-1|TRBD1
TGCGCCAGCAGTGAGTTTACCGAGGACAGGTTTTGGCCCAACAATGAGCAGTTCTTC
CASSEFTEDRFWPNNEQFF
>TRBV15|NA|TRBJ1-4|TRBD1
TGTGCCACCAGCGCTCCGGGACAGACAGCAACTAATGAAAAACTGTTTTTT
CATSAPGQTATNEKLFF
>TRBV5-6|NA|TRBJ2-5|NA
TGTGCCAGCAGCTTGGCCCAGGGGTATAGGGAGACCCAGTACTTC
CASSLAQGYRETQYF
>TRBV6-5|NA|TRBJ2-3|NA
TGTGCCAGCAGTCCACAGGGAGGCACAGATACGCAGTATTTT
CASSPQGGTDTQYF
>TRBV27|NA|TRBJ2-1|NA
TGTGCCAGCAGTTTTATCGGGGGTTACAATGAGCAGTTCTTC
CASSFIGGYNEQFF
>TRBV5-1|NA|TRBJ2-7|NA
TGCGCCAGCAGCTTTTGGGGGGACCTGAGCTCCTACGAGCAGTACTTC
CASSFWGDLSSYEQYF
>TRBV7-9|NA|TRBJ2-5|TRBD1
TGTGCCAGCAGCACAGGGACAGGGCATTGGGCGACCCAGTACTTC
CASSTGTGHWATQYF
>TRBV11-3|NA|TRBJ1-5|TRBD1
TGTGCCAGCAGCCCTCACCAGGGGGCTGGGCAGCCCCAGCATTTT
CASSPHQGAGQPQHF
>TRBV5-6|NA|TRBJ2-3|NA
TGTGCCAGCAGCTTGGATTTAGTCCCCGGGACAATTCGCACAGATACGCAGTATTTT
CASSLDLVPGTIRTDTQYF
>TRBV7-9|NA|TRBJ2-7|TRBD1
TGTGCCAGCAGCTTTAACAGGGGAACCCCCTACGAGCAGTACTTC
CASSFNRGTPYEQYF
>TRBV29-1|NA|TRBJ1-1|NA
TGCAGCGCGTCAAGGCCGGGGGTAGCTTTCTTT
CSASRPGVAFF
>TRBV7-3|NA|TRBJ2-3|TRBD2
TGTGCCAGCAGCCCGGGACTAGCGGGGCTTGGTGATACGCAGTATTTT
CASSPGLAGLGDTQYF
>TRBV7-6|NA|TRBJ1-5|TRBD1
TGTGCCAGCAGCACGGGACAGGGGGCTCAGCCCCAGCATTTT
CASSTGQGAQPQHF
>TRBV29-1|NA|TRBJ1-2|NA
TGCAGCGTTGTTGTAGATAACTATGGCTACACCTTC
CSVVVDNYGYTF
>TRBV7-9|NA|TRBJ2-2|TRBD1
TGTGCCAGCAGCTTTGGCTACAGGGGGCGCTTCCCCGGGGAGCTGTTTTTT
CASSFGYRGRFPGELFF
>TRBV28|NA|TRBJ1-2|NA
TGTGCCAGCAGTGCCACTCCCGGGGTCTATGGCTACACCTTC
CASSATPGVYGYTF
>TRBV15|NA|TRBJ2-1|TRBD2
TGTGCCACCAGCAGAGTGCTAGCGGGAGCGGTCAGTGAGCAGTTCTTC
CATSRVLAGAVSEQFF
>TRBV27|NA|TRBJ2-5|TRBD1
TGTGCCAGCAGTCCCAATGGCCGACAGGGACAAGAGACCCAGTACTTC
CASSPNGRQGQETQYF
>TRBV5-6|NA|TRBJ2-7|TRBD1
TGTGCCAGCAGCTGGACAGGGGGGGACTACGAGCAGTACTTC
CASSWTGGDYEQYF
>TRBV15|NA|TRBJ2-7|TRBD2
TGTGCCACCCACGGGGGGGGTTATCGTGGCGACGAGCAGTACTTC
CATHGGGYRGDEQYF
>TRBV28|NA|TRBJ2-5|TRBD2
TGTGCCAGCAACCCTGAGACTAGCGGTTCGAGGACCCAGTACTTC
CASNPETSGSRTQYF
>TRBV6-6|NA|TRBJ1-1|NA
TGTGCCAGCAACCTAAATCCAGGGGTAGATGCTGAAGCTTTCTTT
CASNLNPGVDAEAFF